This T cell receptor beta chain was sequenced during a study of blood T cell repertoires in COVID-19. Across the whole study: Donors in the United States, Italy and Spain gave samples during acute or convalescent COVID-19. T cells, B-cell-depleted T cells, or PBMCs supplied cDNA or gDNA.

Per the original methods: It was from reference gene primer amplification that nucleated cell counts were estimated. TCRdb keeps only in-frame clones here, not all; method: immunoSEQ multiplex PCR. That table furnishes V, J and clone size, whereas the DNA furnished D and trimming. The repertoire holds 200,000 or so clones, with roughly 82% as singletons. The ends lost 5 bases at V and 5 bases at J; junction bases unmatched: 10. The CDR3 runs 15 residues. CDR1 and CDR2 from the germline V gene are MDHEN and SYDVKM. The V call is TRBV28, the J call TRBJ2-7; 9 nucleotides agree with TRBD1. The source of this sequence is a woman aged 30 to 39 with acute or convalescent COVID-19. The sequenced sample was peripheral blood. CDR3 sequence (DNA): TGTGCCAGCAGTCCCGCCTTGGACAGGGGAAACGAGCAGTACTTC. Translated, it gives CASSPALDRGNEQYF.